These T cell receptor beta chains were read from a single sample in a study of shared clonotypes between healthy human individuals. TCRdb keeps only in-frame clones here, not all; method: immunoSEQ multiplex PCR. In the table there are about 680,000 clones, approximately 73% of which are singletons. The sequenced material came from memory CD4+ T cells sorted from blood. The source is a woman in her twenties or thirties in good health. Each CDR3 is given without its conserved first and last residue. D genes are given only for firm matches.

d_call: .
j_call: TRBJ1-5
v_call: TRBV19
cdr3_aa: ASSMSGNQPQH

d_call: .
j_call: TRBJ1-3
v_call: TRBV7-9
cdr3_aa: ASSLFTRIGNTIY

d_call: .
j_call: TRBJ1-1
v_call: TRBV27
cdr3_aa: ASSLPGRRGNTEAF

d_call: TRBD2
j_call: TRBJ2-2
v_call: TRBV2
cdr3_aa: ASSPGLAGIGELF

d_call: TRBD2
j_call: TRBJ2-3
v_call: TRBV7-8
cdr3_aa: ASSSSRGGRVDTQY

d_call: TRBD2
j_call: TRBJ2-3
v_call: TRBV4-2
cdr3_aa: ASSQEGLAASTDTQY

d_call: TRBD1
j_call: TRBJ1-1
v_call: TRBV7-9
cdr3_aa: ASSFSGTGIEAF

d_call: TRBD1
j_call: TRBJ2-5
v_call: TRBV7-9
cdr3_aa: ASSFSGTGYQETQY

d_call: .
j_call: TRBJ2-3
v_call: TRBV6-6
cdr3_aa: ASSGVGGDTQY

d_call: TRBD1
j_call: TRBJ1-5
v_call: TRBV28
cdr3_aa: ASSLKGQRNQPQH

d_call: .
j_call: TRBJ2-7
v_call: TRBV10-3
cdr3_aa: AISEGEGAGYEQY

d_call: .
j_call: TRBJ2-7
v_call: TRBV18
cdr3_aa: ASSPGHRVYEQY

d_call: TRBD1
j_call: TRBJ1-4
v_call: TRBV9
cdr3_aa: ASSEGQGVVANEKLF

d_call: TRBD1
j_call: TRBJ2-7
v_call: TRBV27
cdr3_aa: ASSLSSNRGREQY

d_call: .
j_call: TRBJ2-3
v_call: TRBV27
cdr3_aa: ASSPPRGRASTDTQY

d_call: .
j_call: TRBJ2-1
v_call: TRBV7-2
cdr3_aa: ASSLASGPYNEQF

d_call: .
j_call: TRBJ2-1
v_call: TRBV5-6
cdr3_aa: ASSLRNEQF

d_call: .
j_call: TRBJ2-2
v_call: TRBV7-2
cdr3_aa: ASSSDSVTTGELF

d_call: TRBD2
j_call: TRBJ2-7
v_call: TRBV2
cdr3_aa: ASSSRTSGNYEQY

d_call: TRBD1
j_call: TRBJ1-6
v_call: TRBV30
cdr3_aa: AWSVPGGAYNSPLH

d_call: .
j_call: TRBJ1-1
v_call: TRBV7-2
cdr3_aa: ASSLDRRSVGSTEAF

d_call: TRBD1
j_call: TRBJ1-2
v_call: TRBV27
cdr3_aa: ASSFRAGQGARRRVGYT

d_call: TRBD2
j_call: TRBJ2-3
v_call: TRBV6-1
cdr3_aa: ASRPGLATDTQY

d_call: TRBD2
j_call: TRBJ2-1
v_call: TRBV11-2
cdr3_aa: ASSLASGLGSSYNEQF

d_call: TRBD1
j_call: TRBJ2-7
v_call: TRBV19
cdr3_aa: ASSTQGAGGEQY

d_call: TRBD2
j_call: TRBJ2-3
v_call: TRBV27
cdr3_aa: ASSSKTSGNTDTQY

d_call: TRBD1
j_call: TRBJ1-4
v_call: TRBV4-1
cdr3_aa: ASSSGRGQEKLF

d_call: TRBD1
j_call: TRBJ1-4
v_call: TRBV28
cdr3_aa: ASSLRQGSNEKLF

d_call: TRBD1
j_call: TRBJ2-7
v_call: TRBV6-1
cdr3_aa: ASTLTGQSYEQY

d_call: .
j_call: TRBJ2-7
v_call: TRBV5-1
cdr3_aa: ASSSTTYEQY

d_call: TRBD2
j_call: TRBJ2-1
v_call: TRBV25-1
cdr3_aa: ASSEMGTSGRKF

d_call: TRBD2
j_call: TRBJ2-5
v_call: TRBV29-1
cdr3_aa: SVDQLAEETQY

d_call: .
j_call: TRBJ1-5
v_call: TRBV6-5
cdr3_aa: ASMRGGDQPQH

d_call: TRBD1
j_call: TRBJ2-2
v_call: TRBV19
cdr3_aa: ASTETGVSSGELF

d_call: .
j_call: TRBJ2-2
v_call: TRBV18
cdr3_aa: ASSPGTQNTGELF

d_call: TRBD1
j_call: TRBJ2-5
v_call: TRBV11-2
cdr3_aa: ASSRDRGRETQY

d_call: .
j_call: TRBJ1-1
v_call: TRBV2
cdr3_aa: ASREDWGTEAF

d_call: .
j_call: TRBJ2-5
v_call: TRBV4-2
cdr3_aa: ASSQVSGNGETQY

d_call: TRBD1
j_call: TRBJ1-2
v_call: TRBV29-1
cdr3_aa: SVAGTGINYGYT

d_call: .
j_call: TRBJ2-1
v_call: TRBV29-1
cdr3_aa: SVETRHGMGNEQF

d_call: TRBD1
j_call: TRBJ1-3
v_call: TRBV7-2
cdr3_aa: ASSVTGEVSGNTIY

d_call: .
j_call: TRBJ2-5
v_call: TRBV5-1
cdr3_aa: ASSQATAQETQY

d_call: .
j_call: TRBJ2-2
v_call: TRBV7-2
cdr3_aa: ASTTGWVGTGELF

d_call: TRBD1
j_call: TRBJ1-5
v_call: TRBV5-4
cdr3_aa: ASSLSGQGNQPQH

d_call: TRBD1
j_call: TRBJ1-1
v_call: TRBV9
cdr3_aa: ASSSGDRDMNTEAF

d_call: .
j_call: TRBJ2-7
v_call: TRBV4-1
cdr3_aa: ASSQDRAARVGQY

d_call: .
j_call: TRBJ2-7
v_call: TRBV10-1
cdr3_aa: ASSEGPGMGEQY

d_call: TRBD2
j_call: TRBJ2-1
v_call: TRBV6-1
cdr3_aa: ASSERSSGPPYNEQF